The 23 T cell receptor beta chains in this list originate from one sample, sequenced in a study of Ad26.COV2.S vaccination and SARS-CoV-2 variants. Only in-frame clones appear in the TCRdb table, and some are missing; sequencing was by immunoSEQ multiplex PCR. The sample has about 140,000 clones, roughly 90% seen once. The sample consisted of peripheral blood, taken after recovery from COVID-19. Every receptor here comes from a human donor who had recovered from COVID-19.

The gene calls are TRBV28 and TRBJ1-4; 8 nucleotides match TRBD1. V was clipped by 4 bases and J by 6 bases; unmatched bases: 4. The CDR3 loop spans 14 amino acids. In germline, CDR1 is MDHEN, CDR2 SYDVKM. CDR3 sequence (DNA): TGTGCCAGCAGTTGGACAGGGTTTGATGAAAAACTGTTTTTT. Its protein product is CASSWTGFDEKLFF.

The chain carries TRBV18 and TRBJ1-1; D ambiguous. Looked up from germline, CDR1 is KGHSH and CDR2 is LQKENI. The CDR3 has 13 amino acids. With 3 bases removed from V and 7 bases from J, the gap between germline ends came to 12 bases. DNA of the CDR3: TGTGCCAGCTCACCCCCTTTGGTCGATGAAGCTTTCTTT. Residues: CASSPPLVDEAFF.

V gene TRBV7-2 combines with J gene TRBJ2-1; perhaps TRBD1 as D (8 bases). V was trimmed by 6 bases and J by 7 bases, leaving 19 bases between them. This CDR3 region has 15 residues. Germline V lookup: CDR1 SGHTA, CDR2 FQGNSA. The CDR3 here is CASRTGGRGRNEQFF. In nucleotides, the CDR3 is TGTGCCAGCAGAACGGGGGGCAGGGGGCGAAATGAGCAGTTCTTC.

J is TRBJ2-3 and V is TRBV7-8, with D possibly being TRBD1 (6 bases). The CDR3 spans 16 residues. Germline V CDR1 and CDR2: SGHVS, FQNEAQ. V was pared by 5 bases and J by 4 bases, with 19 bases between. The CDR3, as DNA: TGTGCCAGCAGCACCAACCAGGGGATGAAGGCAGATACGCAGTATTTT. It translates to CASSTNQGMKADTQYF.

The gene calls are TRBV19 and TRBJ1-3; no clear D. Germline CDR1 LNHDA, CDR2 SQIVND (reference sequence). This CDR3 contains 15 residues. Trimming took 5 bases from V and 0 from J, leaving 11 bases between them. The CDR3, as DNA: TGTGCCAGTAGTTGGGAGTCTAGCTCTGGAAACACCATATATTTT. This codes for CASSWESSSGNTIYF.

This chain connects TRBV19 to TRBJ1-3; no clear D. This CDR3 has 13 amino acids. With 5 bases removed from V and 0 bases from J, the gap between germline ends came to 5 bases. CDR1 LNHDA and CDR2 SQIVND come from the germline V gene (reference sequence). The CDR3 region has the DNA TGTGCCAGTAGTGGGAGCTCTGGAAACACCATATATTTT. Translation: CASSGSSGNTIYF.

The chain has TRBV11-2 and TRBJ2-4, with D maybe TRBD1 (6 bases). Trimming stripped 5 bases from V and 4 bases from J, with 21 bases between. The CDR3 has 17 residues. CDR1 and CDR2 from the germline V gene are SGHAT and FQNNGV. In DNA form, the CDR3 reads TGTGCCAGCAGCCCCTTTAGACAGGACTTGGGAAAAAACATTCAGTACTTC. This gives the protein CASSPFRQDLGKNIQYF.

This clone has a single count. The chain has TRBV28 and TRBJ2-7, with 11 bases lining up with TRBD2. V shed 4 bases, J shed 2 bases, and the junction held 13 bases outside the gene matches. This CDR3 has 18 amino acids. Germline lookup yields CDR1 MDHEN and CDR2 SYDVKM. The DNA for the CDR3 is TGTGCCAGCAGTTCCCCGGGACTAGCGGTAATGAGAACCTACGAGCAGTACTTC. This gives the protein CASSSPGLAVMRTYEQYF.

V usage is TRBV6-5 and J usage is TRBJ1-3; D is unresolved. The CDR3 loop spans 14 amino acids. Germline V gene data show CDR1 as MNHEY and CDR2 as SVGAGI. V was cut by 9 bases and J by 0 bases, with 12 bases left in between. The CDR3 sequence is CASRKGISGNTIYF. CDR3 in DNA: TGTGCCAGTAGAAAAGGGATCTCTGGAAACACCATATATTTT.

Concerning this clone itself: Mismatch with germline at one junction end may stem from a read error. V is TRBV6-2 or TRBV6-3 and J is TRBJ2-3; 8 bases align to TRBD2. The CDR3 is 13 residues long. Looked up from germline, CDR1 is MNHEY and CDR2 is SVGEGT. This chain's CDR3 is CASSYIGGGGFFF. Written as DNA, the CDR3 is TGTGCCAGCAGTTACATCGGAGGCGGGGGGTTTTTTTTT.

This sequence joins TRBV6-2 or TRBV6-3 and TRBJ2-2; D could derive from TRBD1 or TRBD2 (5 bases each). Germline-derived CDR1 and CDR2 are MNHEY and SVGEGT. The CDR3 sequence is 13 residues long. Deletions cut 5 bases from V and 7 bases from J, with 11 bases between. DNA of the CDR3: TGTGCCAGCAGTACCTTTGGGGGCGGGGAGCTGTTTTTT. Its protein product is CASSTFGGGELFF.

The rearrangement uses TRBV6-6 and TRBJ1-5; a possible D gene is TRBD1 (5 bases). With 8 bases removed from V and 1 base from J, the gap between germline ends came to 18 bases. This CDR3 is 16 amino acids long. Germline V lookup: CDR1 MNHNY, CDR2 SVGAGI (reference sequence). The CDR3 coding sequence is TGTGCCAGCTTTCATAGTCAGTCAGGGAGCAATCAGCCCCAGCATTTT. Protein product: CASFHSQSGSNQPQHF.

The V and J genes are TRBV3-1 (or the pseudogene TRBV3-2) and TRBJ1-2; 7 nucleotides line up with TRBD1. Germline V CDR1 and CDR2: LGHDT, YNNKEL (reference sequence). The length of the CDR3 is 17 residues. The V and J ends lost 4 bases and 1 base, in that order; junction bases with no gene match: 12. The CDR3 nucleotides are TGTGCCAGCAGCCCGCCCATGGACAGGAGGGATAACTATGGCTACACCTTC. Translation gives CASSPPMDRRDNYGYTF.

The chain joins TRBV28 to TRBJ2-5, with D possibly being TRBD2 (7 bases). V was trimmed by 7 bases and J by 1 base, leaving 19 bases between them. Germline-derived CDR1 and CDR2 are MDHEN and SYDVKM. The CDR3 loop spans 16 amino acids. CDR3 region: CASTWGGARGQETQYF. In DNA, the CDR3 is TGTGCCAGCACCTGGGGGGGGGCCAGGGGCCAAGAGACCCAGTACTTC.

The chain combines TRBV30 with TRBJ1-1; 11 nucleotides agree with TRBD1. Germline V gene data show CDR1 as GTSNPN and CDR2 as SVGIG (reference sequence). CDR3 size: 14 residues. Losses at the gene ends were 5 bases for V and 5 bases for J; bases not matched to a gene: 7. CDR3 coding DNA: TGTGCCTGGTGTGGGACAGGGGGAGGAACTGAAGCTTTCTTT. Residues: CAWCGTGGGTEAFF.

The gene calls are TRBV11-1 and TRBJ2-1; no definite D call. The CDR3 totals 13 residues. V was pared by 2 bases and J by 14 bases, with 16 bases between. Germline CDR1 and CDR2: SGHAT and FQDESV (reference sequence). CDR3 sequence reads: CASSLLPHFMEFF. The CDR3 region has the DNA TGTGCCAGCAGCTTACTCCCCCACTTTATGGAGTTCTTC.

The chain combines TRBV11-3 with TRBJ2-7; D possibly corresponds to TRBD1 (6 bases). The CDR3 covers 13 residues. Germline CDR1 SGHNT, CDR2 YENEEA. The germline V and J ends were trimmed by 5 bases and 5 bases, with 13 bases remaining between them. The CDR3 is CASSPGHGDEQYF. CDR3 DNA sequence: TGTGCCAGCAGCCCGGGACATGGGGACGAGCAGTACTTC.

The CDR3 bases are TGTGCCAGCAGCTTAGAATCGTATGGACAGGATGTTTCTGGAAACACCATATATTTT. It translates to CASSLESYGQDVSGNTIYF. The chain is built from TRBV7-6 and TRBJ1-3, with 7 bases lining up with TRBD1. This CDR3 comprises 19 residues. V lost 1 base to trimming and J lost 1 base; unmatched junction nucleotides: 13. Germline lookup yields CDR1 SGHVS and CDR2 FNYEAQ. The full variable domain, in which reference TRBV7-6 and TRBJ1-3 provide the parts outside the CDR3, is GAGVSQSPRYKVTKRGQDVALRCDPISGHVSLYWYRQALGQGPEFLTYFNYEAQQDKSGLPNDRFSAERPEGSISTLTIQRTEQRDSAMYRCASSLESYGQDVSGNTIYFGEGSWLTVV.

A single count supports this clone. This chain links TRBV27 with TRBJ1-5; no firm D call. The V gene lost 6 bases and the J gene lost 2 bases, with 2 bases spanning the gap. This CDR3 is 11 amino acids long. CDR1 and CDR2 from the germline V gene are MNHEY and SMNVEV (reference sequence). The CDR3 loop is CASRRNQPQHF. CDR3 nucleotides: TGTGCCAGCAGGCGCAATCAGCCCCAGCATTTT.

The chain combines TRBV2 with TRBJ1-5, with D unresolved. The CDR3 runs to 16 residues. Germline-derived CDR1 and CDR2 are SNHLY and FYNNEI. The V gene lost 10 bases and the J gene lost 6 bases, with 25 bases spanning the gap. This CDR3 reads CATSLSGSEEGQPQHF. The CDR3 coding sequence is TGTGCCACATCATTGTCGGGGTCGGAGGAGGGTCAGCCCCAGCATTTT.

The chain combines TRBV7-2 with TRBJ2-7, with TRBD1 matching 7 bases. The CDR3 runs to 15 residues. The V gene end was trimmed by 3 bases and the J gene end by 5 bases; junction bases not matched to a gene: 10. The germline CDR1 and CDR2 sequences are SGHTA and FQGNSA. The CDR3 nucleotides are TGTGCCAGCAGCTTGGACAGGACTCCGTCTAACGAGCAGTACTTC. Translated: CASSLDRTPSNEQYF.

For this clone: Other DNA sequences of this sample code for an identical CDR3. The chain recombines TRBV6-5 with TRBJ1-2; the D is unclear. The CDR3 is 15 amino acids. The V end was cut by 2 bases, the J end by 0 bases, with 10 bases between. Per the germline V gene, CDR1 is MNHEY and CDR2 is SVGAGI. As DNA, the CDR3 is TGTGCCAGCAGTTACGGTCCCGAAACTAACTATGGCTACACCTTC. Amino acid sequence: CASSYGPETNYGYTF.

This rearrangement joins TRBV28 to TRBJ2-3, with 11 bases fitting TRBD2. Germline V gene data show CDR1 as MDHEN and CDR2 as SYDVKM. Trimming removed 4 bases from V and 2 bases from J; junction bases left unmatched: 11. The CDR3 contains 18 residues. The CDR3 region has the DNA TGTGCCAGCAGTTCGCCTAGCGGGGGGCTTTCCTTCACAGATACGCAGTATTTT. Protein sequence: CASSSPSGGLSFTDTQYF.